The entry below describes one T cell receptor beta chain. The data derive from a study of T cell changes during pregnancy in multiple sclerosis. The length of the CDR3 is 15 residues. The V gene's germline CDR1 is MNHEY and CDR2 SMNVEV (reference sequence). Trimming took 0 bases from V and 4 from J, leaving 13 bases between them. Using immunoSEQ multiplex PCR, the repertoire was profiled, and TCRdb retains in-frame clones only, with some absent. The repertoire consists of roughly 40,000 clones, with around 90% occurring once and the leading ten covering around 1.8%. The source was CD4+ T cells from peripheral blood mononuclear cells, collected after pregnancy. This receptor was taken from a female donor in good health, enrolled as a control in a pregnancy study. V is TRBV27 and J is TRBJ2-7; D possibly corresponds to TRBD2 (5 bases). Here the CDR3 reads CASSLSWGRTYEQYF. CDR3 DNA sequence: TGTGCCAGCAGTTTATCGTGGGGTCGGACTTACGAGCAGTACTTC.